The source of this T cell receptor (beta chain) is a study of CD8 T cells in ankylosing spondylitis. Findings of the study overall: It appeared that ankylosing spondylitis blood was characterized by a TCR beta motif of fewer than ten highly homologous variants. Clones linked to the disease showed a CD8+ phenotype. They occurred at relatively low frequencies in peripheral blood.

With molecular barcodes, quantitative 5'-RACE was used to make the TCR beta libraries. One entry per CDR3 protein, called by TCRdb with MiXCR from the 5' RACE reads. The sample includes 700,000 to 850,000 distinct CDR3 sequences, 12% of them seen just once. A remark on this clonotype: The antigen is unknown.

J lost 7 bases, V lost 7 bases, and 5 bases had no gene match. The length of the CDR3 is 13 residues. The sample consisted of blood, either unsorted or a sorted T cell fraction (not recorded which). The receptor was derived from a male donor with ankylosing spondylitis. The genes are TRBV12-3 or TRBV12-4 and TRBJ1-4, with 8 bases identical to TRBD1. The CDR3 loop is CASNGQGFEKLFF. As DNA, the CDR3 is TGTGCCAGCAACGGACAGGGTTTTGAAAAACTGTTTTTT.